The source of this T cell receptor beta chain is a study of molecular identifiers for immune sequencing clone quantification. At the level of the study: Five aliquots were made in replicates from the RNA of about 20,000 or 100,000 naive CD8 cells, and four were sequenced.

A note on this clonotype: Its antigen is as yet unknown.

Notes on the study in general: Shared barcodes on identical TCR molecules could underestimate the sizes of highly expanded clones. Over 98% of effector molecules, but under 1% in naive cells, were held by clones with more than 20 RNA copies.

As previously described, bulk TCR libraries were made using listed TCR primers. TCRdb passed the PCR reads through MiXCR, listing each CDR3 protein once. The sample holds about half a million distinct CDR3 sequences, around 23% seen once. This receptor was obtained from a human donor in good health. Some libraries in this study had Jurkat cell RNA spiked in. Sequenced: naive CD8+ T cells from blood, with Jurkat cell RNA spiked in. The subset: FACS-sorted CD8+CD4-CCR7+CD45RA+ naive T cells.

The CDR3 nucleotides are TGCGCCAGCAGCCAAGAGCCAGGCGGGGGATGGGCCGGGGAGCTGTTTTTT. Translating gives CASSQEPGGGWAGELFF. The chain employs TRBV4-1 and TRBJ2-2; the match to TRBD2 covers 7 bases. Germline CDR1 is MGHRA and CDR2 is YSYEKL. V dropped 0 bases and J dropped 6; count of bases not matched to a gene: 10. This CDR3 is built from 17 residues.